The 27 T cell receptor beta chains below all came from one sample that was sequenced in a study of cytotoxic CD8 clonotypes in ibrutinib-treated CLL. TCRdb's table, derived via immunoSEQ multiplex PCR, lists solely in-frame clones and lacks some. The sample includes around 200,000 clones, about 75% seen only once; the top ten take over 5.5%. The sample in question was PBMCs, obtained after 12 months of ibrutinib treatment. Receptors were obtained from a human donor with chronic lymphocytic leukemia.

The CDR3 sequence: CASSQRGQLNSYEQYF. The CDR3 DNA reads as TGTGCCAGCAGCCAACGAGGACAGCTAAACTCCTACGAGCAGTACTTC. The chain uses TRBV7-8 and TRBJ2-7, with a possible D match to TRBD1 (6 bases). V was pared by 5 bases and J by 0 bases, with 17 bases between. From germline, CDR1 is SGHVS and CDR2 FQNEAQ. The CDR3 spans 16 residues.

This chain joins TRBV5-6 and TRBJ2-7, with a weak D call TRBD1 (5 bases). Germline CDR1 reads SGHDT; CDR2 reads YYEEEE. The CDR3 covers 14 residues. Trimming removed 0 bases at V and 0 bases at J, with 7 bases between. The CDR3 coding sequence is TGTGCCAGCAGCTTGGAAAGGGGCTCCTACGAGCAGTACTTC. Its protein is CASSLERGSYEQYF.

V is TRBV30 and J is TRBJ1-1; D not certain. The CDR3 loop spans 13 amino acids. Per the germline V gene, CDR1 is GTSNPN and CDR2 is SVGIG (reference sequence). Deletions cut 3 bases from V and 4 bases from J, with 12 bases between. The CDR3 DNA follows: TGTGCCTGGAGCGGTATTCTTGGCACTGAAGCTTTCTTT. This translates into CAWSGILGTEAFF.

This chain connects TRBV19 to TRBJ2-1; 10 bases fit TRBD2. With 4 bases clipped from V and 4 bases from J, the junction kept 4 bases outside the gene matches. CDR1 and CDR2 from the germline V gene are LNHDA and SQIVND (reference sequence). This CDR3 is built from 15 residues. CDR3 region: CASSTTSGAYNEQFF. In DNA, the CDR3 is TGTGCCAGTAGTACAACTAGCGGGGCGTACAATGAGCAGTTCTTC.

This chain connects TRBV18 to TRBJ2-7, with D perhaps matching TRBD2 (5 bases). There are 13 residues in the CDR3. From germline, CDR1 is KGHSH and CDR2 LQKENI. Trimming took 5 bases from V and 6 from J, leaving 14 bases between them. The CDR3 protein is CASSSEGWGEQYF. In nucleotides, the CDR3 is TGTGCCAGCTCATCCGAGGGATGGGGCGAGCAGTACTTC.

Only one count was recorded for this clone. The chain has TRBV7-2 and TRBJ1-4, with D uncertain. Germline V gene lookup returns CDR1 SGHTA and CDR2 FQGNSA. The CDR3 runs to 12 residues. Trimming took off 1 base at V and 8 bases at J, with 5 bases between the two ends. CDR3 sequence reads: CASSLDSEKLFF. CDR3 nucleotide sequence: TGTGCCAGCAGCTTAGACTCCGAAAAACTGTTTTTT.

The rearrangement joins TRBV18 to TRBJ2-2; TRBD1 aligns across 9 bases. V lost 3 bases to trimming and J lost 4 bases; unmatched junction nucleotides: 3. There are 15 residues in the CDR3. Germline V CDR1 and CDR2: KGHSH, LQKENI. CDR3 in amino acids: CASSPGTGITGELFF. In nucleotides, the CDR3 is TGTGCCAGCTCACCCGGGACAGGGATCACCGGGGAGCTGTTTTTT.

This clone has a count of ten or more. This chain joins TRBV6-4 and TRBJ2-1; 10 nucleotides align to TRBD2. The CDR3 is 15 amino acids. CDR1 is MRHNA and CDR2 is SNTAGT in the germline V gene. V dropped 3 bases and J dropped 5; count of bases not matched to a gene: 4. CDR3 coding DNA: TGTGCCAGCAGTGATCTAGCGGGAGCAAACAATGAGCAGTTCTTC. Amino acids: CASSDLAGANNEQFF.

This clone was counted a single time. The V call is TRBV28, the J call TRBJ1-2; 7 nucleotides align to TRBD1. CDR1 MDHEN and CDR2 SYDVKM come from the germline V gene. This CDR3 contains 15 residues. The V gene end was trimmed by 6 bases and the J gene end by 5 bases; junction bases not matched to a gene: 12. The CDR3 DNA follows: TGTGCCAGCAGCCCCCTCGGACAGGTCGGGTATGGCTACACCTTC. This gives the protein CASSPLGQVGYGYTF.

The chain carries TRBV16 and TRBJ2-7; TRBD1 might be the D (5 bases). The CDR3 consists of 14 residues. Trimming stripped 4 bases from V and 2 bases from J, with 12 bases between. Looked up from germline, CDR1 is KGHSY and CDR2 is FQNENV. The CDR3 here is CASSLQGSAYEQYF. Here the CDR3 DNA reads TGTGCCAGCAGCCTCCAGGGCTCTGCCTACGAGCAGTACTTC.

The V gene is TRBV28, the J gene TRBJ2-7; the D gene is possibly TRBD2 (6 bases). The ends were cut back, 8 bases at V and 6 bases at J, with 26 bases in the middle. Germline V lookup: CDR1 MDHEN, CDR2 SYDVKM. The CDR3 totals 16 residues. CDR3 in DNA: TGTGCCAGCCGGGGGTTCGGAGGGATACAAGTACTCGAGCAGTACTTC. This codes for CASRGFGGIQVLEQYF.

This chain links TRBV27 with TRBJ1-5; possible D gene TRBD1, 5 bases. The length of the CDR3 is 19 residues. Germline CDR1 reads MNHEY; CDR2 reads SMNVEV (reference sequence). Trimming cost V 6 bases and J 0 bases, with 24 bases left between them. As DNA, the CDR3 is TGTGCCAGCAGGCGTATCCTCGGGACGACCACCGATAGCAATCAGCCCCAGCATTTT. Translated, it gives CASRRILGTTTDSNQPQHF.

This clone was seen once. The CDR3 sequence is CAIMKGGSYNSPLHF. Here the CDR3 DNA reads TGTGCCATAATGAAAGGAGGATCCTATAATTCACCCCTCCACTTT. V gene TRBV7-9 combines with J gene TRBJ1-6, with D unclear. V dropped 10 bases and J dropped 1 base, with 14 bases sitting between them. Per the germline V gene, CDR1 is SEHNR and CDR2 is FQNEAQ (reference sequence). The CDR3 covers 15 residues.

This clone was counted only a few times. V is TRBV30 and J is TRBJ2-5; D tentatively fits TRBD1 or TRBD2 (5 bases each). Germline lookup yields CDR1 GTSNPN and CDR2 SVGIG (reference sequence). V gave up 5 bases and J gave up 10 bases, with 17 bases separating them. The CDR3 has 12 amino acids. As DNA, the CDR3 is TGTGCCTGGGGCCCGGGGCCCAGTATCCAGTACTTC. Protein: CAWGPGPSIQYF.

This chain joins TRBV7-2 and TRBJ2-3; the match to TRBD2 covers 8 bases. Germline V CDR1 and CDR2: SGHTA, FQGNSA. The CDR3 is 19 amino acids. The junction had 14 bases not matched to a gene; V was cut back by 0 bases and J by 3 bases. CDR3 DNA: TGTGCCAGCAGCTTAGCCGGGGGGGGCAATCCTTCTAGAACAGATACGCAGTATTTT. Residues: CASSLAGGGNPSRTDTQYF.

J is TRBJ1-2 and V is TRBV25-1; D unclear. This CDR3 comprises 14 residues. V lost 5 bases and J lost 4, with 14 bases in between. Germline assignment: CDR1 MGHDK and CDR2 SYGVNS. CDR3 region: CASSPLVETYGYTF. The DNA for the CDR3 is TGTGCCAGCAGTCCCCTTGTGGAGACCTATGGCTACACCTTC.

CDR3 sequence: CASSPAAGDYEQYF. The DNA of the CDR3 is TGCGCCAGCAGCCCAGCCGCGGGGGATTACGAGCAGTACTTC. This chain links TRBV4-1 with TRBJ2-7, with 7 bases matching TRBD2. In germline, CDR1 is MGHRA, CDR2 YSYEKL. CDR3 length: 14 amino acids. V shed 4 bases and J 4 bases; nucleotides not matched to a gene: 7.

The gene calls are TRBV7-2 and TRBJ2-7, with 8 bases matching TRBD1. This CDR3 region has 14 residues. V was clipped by 5 bases and J by 6 bases; unmatched bases: 9. The germline V gene encodes CDR1 SGHTA and CDR2 FQGNSA. DNA for the CDR3: TGTGCCAGCAGCACGTACGACAGGGGTAGCGAGCAGTACTTC. Residues: CASSTYDRGSEQYF. Full variable domain (missing parts from reference TRBV7-2 and TRBJ2-7): GAGVSQSPSNKVTEKGKDVELRCDPISGHTALYWYRQSLGQGLEFLIYFQGNSAPDKSGLPSDRFSAERTGGSVSTLTIQRTQQEDSAVYLCASSTYDRGSEQYFGPGTRLTVT.

The chain combines TRBV7-2 with TRBJ2-1; the match to TRBD2 covers 8 bases. The V and J ends lost 8 bases and 2 bases, in that order; junction bases with no gene match: 5. Per germline, CDR1 SGHTA and CDR2 FQGNSA. This CDR3 comprises 14 residues. DNA for the CDR3: TGTGCCAGCGCGCGGGAGGTAGCCTACAATGAGCAGTTCTTC. Translating it yields CASAREVAYNEQFF.

This chain uses TRBV30 with TRBJ2-5, with 8 bases aligning to TRBD2. The CDR3 consists of 15 residues. The ends lost 3 bases at V and 5 bases at J; junction bases unmatched: 11. Looked up from germline, CDR1 is GTSNPN and CDR2 is SVGIG (reference sequence). The CDR3 DNA reads as TGTGCCTGGAGCAAGAAAGACACGGGGGGGGAGACCCAGTACTTC. Encoded protein: CAWSKKDTGGETQYF.

The sample holds a few counts of this clone. The rearrangement joins TRBV9 to TRBJ2-2; 7 bases are shared with TRBD1. In germline, CDR1 is SGDLS, CDR2 YYNGEE. The length of the CDR3 is 15 residues. V gave up 1 base and J gave up 4 bases; unmatched junction bases: 4. The CDR3 protein is CASSVSDRRTGELFF. Written as DNA, the CDR3 is TGTGCCAGCAGCGTATCGGACAGGCGCACCGGGGAGCTGTTTTTT.

V is TRBV4-2 and J is TRBJ2-3; TRBD2 matches at 9 bases. With 8 bases clipped from V and 5 bases from J, the junction kept 2 bases outside the gene matches. This CDR3 is built from 12 residues. The germline CDR1 and CDR2 sequences are LGHNA and YNFKEQ. The CDR3, as DNA: TGTGCCAGCCTAGCGGGAAGAGATACGCAGTATTTT. Protein: CASLAGRDTQYF.

The V gene is TRBV28, the J gene TRBJ1-5; 9 nucleotides line up with TRBD1. This CDR3 has 17 amino acids. Germline V gene lookup returns CDR1 MDHEN and CDR2 SYDVKM. Trimming removed 4 bases from V and 8 bases from J; junction bases left unmatched: 15. The CDR3 DNA follows: TGTGCCAGCAGTTCCATACCACAGGGGGCGGGAAGGGAGCCCCAGCATTTT. Translating gives CASSSIPQGAGREPQHF. Using reference TRBV28 and TRBJ1-5 for the parts outside the CDR3, the full variable domain is DVKVTQSSRYLVKRTGEKVFLECVQDMDHENMFWYRQDPGLGLRLIYFSYDVKMKEKGDIPEGYSVSREKKERFSLILESASTNQTSMYLCASSSIPQGAGREPQHFGDGTRLSIL.

The chain uses TRBV30 and TRBJ1-4; D is possibly TRBD1 (5 bases). The germline gives CDR1 GTSNPN, CDR2 SVGIG (reference sequence). This CDR3 spans 14 amino acids. The V and J ends lost 4 bases and 8 bases respectively, with 17 bases between them. CDR3: CAWTPGSRTEKLFF. The CDR3 region has the DNA TGTGCCTGGACCCCAGGGTCTAGAACCGAAAAACTGTTTTTT.

The CDR3 DNA follows: TGTGCCAGCAGTGGTCCGCTGGGGGGCTCTGGAAACACCATATATTTT. This translates into CASSGPLGGSGNTIYF. V is TRBV2 and J is TRBJ1-3; possibly TRBD1 for D (5 bases). This CDR3 contains 16 residues. Trimming left V 4 bases short and J 0 bases short, with 13 bases between. From germline, CDR1 is SNHLY and CDR2 FYNNEI. Variable domain in full (rest from reference TRBV2 and TRBJ1-3): EPEVTQTPSHQVTQMGQEVILRCVPISNHLYFYWYRQILGQKVEFLVSFYNNEISEKSEIFDDQFSVERPDGSNFTLKIRSTKLEDSAMYFCASSGPLGGSGNTIYFGEGSWLTVV.

This clone was recorded a few times. The chain has TRBV7-9 and TRBJ1-2; 10 nucleotides align to TRBD1. V shed 5 bases, J shed 0 bases, and the junction held 6 bases outside the gene matches. Germline V gene lookup returns CDR1 SEHNR and CDR2 FQNEAQ (reference sequence). This CDR3 has 16 amino acids. The CDR3 reads CASSPLGQGANYGYTF. CDR3 in DNA: TGTGCCAGCAGCCCCCTAGGACAGGGGGCTAACTATGGCTACACCTTC.

This chain connects TRBV5-1 to TRBJ2-5, with no clear D. The CDR3 loop spans 14 amino acids. In germline, CDR1 is SGHRS, CDR2 YFSETQ. With 0 bases removed from V and 5 bases from J, the gap between germline ends came to 11 bases. CDR3 amino acids: CASSLDRFGETQYF. The CDR3 DNA reads TGCGCCAGCAGCTTGGACCGATTCGGGGAGACCCAGTACTTC.